What follows are 16 T cell receptor beta chains derived from one specimen sequenced in a study of Graves' ophthalmopathy and Graves' hyperthyroidism. RNA transcripts yielded amplified TCR beta CDR3 regions. Scientists carried out first-round RT-PCR using HTBI primers and then a second-round multiplex PCR. Each CDR3 protein is one row after TCRdb ran MiXCR on the multiplex PCR reads. The sample has approximately 410,000 distinct CDR3 sequences; just over 15% are singletons. Material: peripheral blood. Source of these receptors: a young woman with stable Graves' hyperthyroidism.

In this sample, this clonotype turned up a few times. The chain has TRBV18 and TRBJ2-7; TRBD1 matches at 11 bases. Germline V gene lookup returns CDR1 KGHSH and CDR2 LQKENI. The CDR3 sequence is 16 residues long. Unmatched junction bases numbered 7, after V lost 2 bases and J lost 4 bases. As DNA, the CDR3 is TGTGCCAGCTCACCAACAGGACAGGGGGCGCGTTACGAGCAGTACTTC. It specifies CASSPTGQGARYEQYF.

This clonotype has ten or more counts. V is TRBV15 and J is TRBJ1-1; D possibly corresponds to TRBD1 (5 bases). The CDR3 has 15 amino acids. The V gene's germline CDR1 is LNHNV and CDR2 YYDKDF (reference sequence). Trimming left V 0 bases short and J 5 bases short, with 13 bases between. CDR3 coding DNA: TGTGCCACCAGCAGAGATCCAGATGGGGGGACTGAAGCTTTCTTT. Protein sequence: CATSRDPDGGTEAFF.

This clonotype was observed a few times. This chain connects TRBV11-2 to TRBJ2-3; 11 bases map to TRBD1. With 3 bases clipped from V and 3 bases from J, the junction kept 2 bases outside the gene matches. The CDR3 is made up of 15 amino acids. In germline, CDR1 is SGHAT, CDR2 FQNNGV. CDR3 sequence (DNA): TGTGCCAGCAGCTTCCGGGACAGGGGGACAGATACGCAGTATTTT. The encoded protein is CASSFRDRGTDTQYF.

This clonotype was recorded at least ten times. This chain connects TRBV6-1 to TRBJ1-1; 7 nucleotides agree with TRBD1. The V gene end was trimmed by 5 bases and the J gene end by 0 bases; junction bases not matched to a gene: 6. Germline CDR1 reads MNHNS; CDR2 reads SASEGT. The CDR3 has 15 amino acids. The CDR3, as DNA: TGTGCCAGCAGTCGGGACAGAGACATGAACACTGAAGCTTTCTTT. Its protein is CASSRDRDMNTEAFF.

This clonotype was found many times. The V and J genes are TRBV7-2 and TRBJ2-2, with 10 positions matching TRBD1. Germline V lookup: CDR1 SGHTA, CDR2 FQGNSA. The CDR3 spans 18 residues. J lost 1 base, V lost 0 bases, and 5 bases had no gene match. The CDR3 region has the DNA TGTGCCAGCAGCTTAGCCGGACAGGGGGTTTGGAACACCGGGGAGCTGTTTTTT. Its translation: CASSLAGQGVWNTGELFF.

This clonotype was recorded at least ten times. The rearrangement joins TRBV2 to TRBJ2-7, with D perhaps TRBD1 (5 bases). V dropped 8 bases and J dropped 4 bases, with 15 bases sitting between them. The CDR3 consists of 13 residues. Germline V gene data show CDR1 as SNHLY and CDR2 as FYNNEI. CDR3 sequence reads: CASGVGHPYEQYF. The CDR3 bases are TGTGCCAGCGGTGTTGGACATCCTTACGAGCAGTACTTC.

This clonotype has at least ten counts. The rearrangement joins TRBV12-3 or TRBV12-4 to TRBJ1-5; D ambiguous. V was pared by 5 bases and J by 1 base, with 9 bases between. This CDR3 is built from 14 residues. CDR3 sequence (DNA): TGTGCCAGCAGTAATAGGGCCAGCAATCAGCCCCAGCATTTT. Its protein is CASSNRASNQPQHF.

At least ten counts were recorded for this clonotype. V is TRBV12-3 or TRBV12-4 and J is TRBJ2-2, with 9 bases that match TRBD1. V trimming: 6 bases; J trimming: 2 bases; junction bases outside the gene matches: 13. The CDR3 runs to 18 residues. The CDR3 DNA sequence: TGTGCCAGCAGCGCCCCAATGGGACAGGGCCTCAACACCGGGGAGCTGTTTTTT. It is translated as CASSAPMGQGLNTGELFF.

This clonotype was seen repeatedly, ten times or more. The chain uses TRBV20-1 and TRBJ2-7; unclear D gene. V was clipped by 6 bases and J by 1 base, with 10 bases between them. CDR1 is DFQATT and CDR2 is SNEGSKA in the germline V gene (reference sequence). There are 12 residues in the CDR3. CDR3 nucleotides: TGCAGTGCCATAACCGAATCCTACGAGCAGTACTTC. Translation gives CSAITESYEQYF.

The sample holds many counts of this clonotype. As DNA, the CDR3 is TGTGCCAGCAGATTAGCGGGGGGGAGCGAGACCCAGTACTTC. Translation: CASRLAGGSETQYF. V is TRBV6-5 and J is TRBJ2-5; 11 nucleotides line up with TRBD2. V trimming: 6 bases; J trimming: 5 bases; junction bases outside the gene matches: 5. The germline V gene has CDR1 MNHEY and CDR2 SVGAGI. The CDR3 extends over 14 amino acids.

Notes on this clonotype: One end of the junction is discordant with germline, which a read error may explain. The chain has TRBV12-3 or TRBV12-4 and TRBJ1-5; no clear D. This CDR3 has 13 amino acids. CDR3 amino acids: CASSTPLTDPPHF. CDR3 bases: TGTGCCAGCAGTACCCCCCTAACAGATCCCCCGCATTTT.

This clonotype appeared many times. The chain uses TRBV7-2 and TRBJ1-5; D is ambiguous. The CDR3 totals 14 residues. V was trimmed by 1 base and J by 2 bases, leaving 6 bases between them. Germline loops: CDR1 SGHTA, CDR2 FQGNSA. The CDR3, as DNA: TGTGCCAGCAGCTTAGGGATCGGCAATCAGCCCCAGCATTTT. Translation gives CASSLGIGNQPQHF.

Note on this clonotype: A much larger clone lies one base from this, so it may be a read error. Without the conserved terminal phenylalanine or tryptophan, this CDR3 likely stems from a read error. V is TRBV29-1 and J is TRBJ1-2; 8 nucleotides align to TRBD1. Germline V CDR1 and CDR2: SQVTM, ANQGSEA. This CDR3 spans 11 amino acids. V trimming: 8 bases; J trimming: 8 bases; junction bases outside the gene matches: 7. CDR3 region: CSSDRVGGYTV. In DNA form, the CDR3 reads TGCAGCTCGGACAGGGTGGGGGGCTACACCGTC.

In its sample, this clonotype was seen many times. The genes are TRBV28 and TRBJ1-2; D unresolved. Germline V gene data show CDR1 as MDHEN and CDR2 as SYDVKM. Trimming pared 2 bases from V and 7 bases from J, leaving 8 bases between. The CDR3 spans 12 residues. The CDR3 DNA is TGTGCCAGCAGTTTAAAGGGTCGTGGCTACACCTTC. Translation gives CASSLKGRGYTF.

This clonotype was seen ten or more times. This chain links TRBV6-1 with TRBJ2-7; TRBD2 agrees at 10 bases. Trimming at V came to 5 bases and at J to 4 bases, leaving 5 bases not matched to a gene. The length of the CDR3 is 14 residues. CDR1 MNHNS and CDR2 SASEGT come from the germline V gene. The CDR3 here is CASSLAGAGYEQYF. CDR3 bases: TGTGCCAGCAGTCTAGCGGGGGCTGGGTACGAGCAGTACTTC.

With regard to this clonotype: A read error may be the cause here, since a much bigger clone is one base away. The rearrangement joins TRBV2 to TRBJ1-2; D call uncertain. This CDR3 contains 15 residues. Germline CDR1 SNHLY, CDR2 FYNNEI. In DNA, the CDR3 is TGTGTCACCAACTTGGGAGTCGCGACCGTGGGTGGCTACACCTTC. Protein: CVTNLGVATVGGYTF.